A selection of T cell receptor beta chains follows, all from one sample in a study of shared clonotypes between healthy human individuals. This table comes from immunoSEQ multiplex PCR, and its TCRdb copy is limited to in-frame clones, with some not included. The sample holds around 990,000 clones; roughly 80% are singletons and the top ten take approximately 0.95%. Sequencing was performed on memory CD4+ T cells from PBMCs. These TCRs come from a man aged 18 to 30 in good health. Some clones in this sample may be carry-over from other donors' samples. Both conserved end residues are part of each CDR3. The D gene is left open where the match is weak. Some rows have no size entry. The others give once, few or many, or a class for an expanded clone.

TRBV5-8	TRBJ1-5	NA	NA	TGTGCCAGCAGCTTGGGCAGGGTCAATCAGCCCCAGCATTTT	CASSLGRVNQPQHF
TRBV2	TRBJ2-3	TRBD2	few	TGTGCCAGCGGTTTAGCGGGAGTCACAGATACGCAGTATTTT	CASGLAGVTDTQYF
TRBV6-5	TRBJ2-1	TRBD1	NA	TGTGCCAGCATCGACCGAAGAACAGGGGGTGAGCAGTTCTTC	CASIDRRTGGEQFF
TRBV11-3	TRBJ2-2	NA	few	TGTGCCAGCAGCCCCTTGAGGGGGAACACCGGGGAGCTGTTTTTT	CASSPLRGNTGELFF
TRBV5-4	TRBJ2-4	NA	few	TGTGCCAGCAGCCTGCGGAGTAGCAACATTCAGTACTTC	CASSLRSSNIQYF
TRBV30	TRBJ1-1	NA	NA	TGTGCCTGGAGTGTAGTCGCAGTTAACACTGAAGCTTTCTTT	CAWSVVAVNTEAFF
TRBV9	TRBJ2-1	TRBD1	NA	TGTGCCAGCAGCGCCAAGGGGACAGGGACCTACAATGAGCAGTTCTTC	CASSAKGTGTYNEQFF
TRBV28	TRBJ1-2	NA	few	TGTGCCAGCAGGGGCAACGGGGCCCCCTTTAACTATGGCTACACCTTC	CASRGNGAPFNYGYTF
TRBV29-1	TRBJ2-1	NA	NA	TGCAGCGTTGGGGCCATGGACTACAATGAGCAGTTCTTC	CSVGAMDYNEQFF
TRBV2	TRBJ2-1	NA	NA	TGTGCCAGCAGTGGGCGACGGGACCCAGGTCGGGAGCAGTTCTTC	CASSGRRDPGREQFF
TRBV5-1	TRBJ1-1	NA	NA	TGCGCCAGCACCCTGCGAGGCAGACCCACTGAAGCTTTCTTT	CASTLRGRPTEAFF
TRBV7-9	TRBJ2-7	TRBD2	NA	TGTGCCAGCAGCCCAGCGGGAGGGCCCGCCGAGCAGTACTTC	CASSPAGGPAEQYF
TRBV10-3	TRBJ2-1	TRBD1	NA	TGTGCCATCAGTGGGACAGGTCGAAGGAATGAGCAGTTCTTC	CAISGTGRRNEQFF
TRBV27	TRBJ1-4	NA	few	TGTGCCAGCCGCCCGGGAGGGTTTACTGAAAAACTGTTTTTT	CASRPGGFTEKLFF
TRBV7-6	TRBJ2-2	TRBD2	NA	TGTGCCAGCAGCTTAGTGATGGTAGCGGGGACCGGGGAGCTGTTTTTT	CASSLVMVAGTGELFF
TRBV6-6	TRBJ2-1	TRBD2	few	TGTGCCAGCATTGGGCTTGCGGGAGGCGGCCACAATGAGCAGTTCTTC	CASIGLAGGGHNEQFF
TRBV2	TRBJ2-6	NA	few	TGTGCCAGCAGCCGCGCGACCTTCAGGGTCAACGTCCTGACTTTC	CASSRATFRVNVLTF
TRBV7-2	TRBJ2-2	NA	NA	TGTGCCAGCAGCGGGACCAGCGCCCGCAGGGAGCTGTTTTTT	CASSGTSARRELFF
TRBV5-1	TRBJ1-2	NA	NA	TGCGCCAGCAGTGATGCAGGGGCGGAGGGCTACACCTTC	CASSDAGAEGYTF
TRBV27	TRBJ1-4	NA	NA	TGTGCCAGCAGCCCGGGCATTCATCGAGGGCTCAAAAGGGGAACTAATGAAAAACTGTTTTTT	CASSPGIHRGLKRGTNEKLFF
TRBV7-2	TRBJ2-7	TRBD2	NA	TGTGCCAGCACCCCGCGACTAGCGCGGAACGAGCAGTACTTC	CASTPRLARNEQYF
TRBV28	TRBJ2-1	TRBD2	NA	TGTGCCAGCAGTACTTCCTCTAGCGGGAGGAGGTACAATGAGCAGTTCTTC	CASSTSSSGRRYNEQFF
TRBV5-1	TRBJ2-2	NA	NA	TGCGCCAGCAGCTTGGAAGGCAGCTCGAACACCGGGGAGCTGTTTTTT	CASSLEGSSNTGELFF
TRBV7-6	TRBJ2-7	TRBD1	NA	TGTGCCAGCAGCCGAGGAATAACAGGGGAAGAGCAGTACTTC	CASSRGITGEEQYF
TRBV30	TRBJ2-5	TRBD1	NA	TGTGCCTGGAGTTCAACAGGGGGTGATGAGTACTTC	CAWSSTGGDEYF
TRBV7-2	TRBJ2-7	NA	NA	TGTGCCAGCAGCTTATCGCACTTCTACGAGCAGTACTTC	CASSLSHFYEQYF
TRBV6-5	TRBJ1-3	NA	NA	TGTGCCAGCAGTTCCACTGGGACGGTATATGGAAACACCATATATTTT	CASSSTGTVYGNTIYF
TRBV18	TRBJ2-5	NA	NA	TGTGCCAGCTCACCAGGGTGGGGAGAAGAGACCCAGTACTTC	CASSPGWGEETQYF
TRBV28	TRBJ1-2	NA	NA	TGTGCCAGCAGAATACGGGTGGGTGGCTACACCTTC	CASRIRVGGYTF
TRBV29-1	TRBJ1-1	NA	many	TGCAGCGTTGCTAAACAGGGAAAAGCTTTCTTT	CSVAKQGKAFF
TRBV7-6	TRBJ1-1	NA	NA	TGTGCCAGCAAGAGGGGATCGAACACTGAAGCTTTCTTT	CASKRGSNTEAFF